Below, 9 T cell receptor beta chains from the same sample are listed, as sequenced in a study of blood T cell repertoires in COVID-19. Using immunoSEQ multiplex PCR, the repertoire was profiled, and TCRdb retains in-frame clones only, with some absent. Of approximately 190,000 clones in the sample, under 90% were seen once. The sample was peripheral blood. The source of these receptors is an elderly man with acute or convalescent COVID-19.

The V and J genes are TRBV30 and TRBJ1-2; 8 bases align to TRBD1. Germline V gene data show CDR1 as GTSNPN and CDR2 as SVGIG (reference sequence). This CDR3 has 13 residues. V lost 0 bases, J lost 8 bases, and 5 bases stayed unmatched. The CDR3 region has the DNA TGTGCCTGGAGTGTTGACAGGGGTTTGGGCTACACCTTC. Translating gives CAWSVDRGLGYTF. The complete variable domain, with remaining parts taken from reference TRBV30 and TRBJ1-2, reads SQTIHQWPATLVQPVGSPLSLECTVEGTSNPNLYWYRQAAGRGLQLLFYSVGIGQISSEVPQNLSASRPQDRQFILSSKKLLLSDSGFYLCAWSVDRGLGYTFGSGTRLTVV.

The chain is built from TRBV24-1 and TRBJ1-5; tentative D call: TRBD1 (5 bases). V shed 4 bases and J shed 6 bases, with 18 bases lying between them. Germline-derived CDR1 and CDR2 are KGHDR and SFDVKD. The CDR3 covers 16 residues. The CDR3 here is CATSDSAGPAGQPQHF. CDR3 bases: TGTGCCACCAGTGACTCTGCAGGGCCTGCTGGTCAGCCCCAGCATTTT.

The chain employs TRBV12-5 and TRBJ2-2, with 11 bases identical to TRBD2. The CDR3 extends over 15 amino acids. V shed 10 bases and J 3 bases; nucleotides not matched to a gene: 7. CDR1 is LGHNT, CDR2 FRNRAP, per germline. The CDR3 DNA reads TGTGCTACCTCAAAACTAGCGGGGGACACCGGGGAGCTGTTTTTT. Encoded protein: CATSKLAGDTGELFF.

V usage is TRBV9 and J usage is TRBJ1-4; D is ambiguous. V was cut by 4 bases and J by 8 bases, with 18 bases left in between. This CDR3 has 15 amino acids. Germline lookup yields CDR1 SGDLS and CDR2 YYNGEE. The CDR3 region is CASSREGRPEEKLFF. The CDR3 coding sequence is TGTGCCAGCAGCCGAGAGGGCCGTCCGGAAGAAAAACTGTTTTTT.

This clone was counted once. The genes are TRBV7-8 and TRBJ2-4; tentatively, D is TRBD1 (6 bases). Germline assignment: CDR1 SGHVS and CDR2 FQNEAQ. Trimming stripped 1 base from V and 1 base from J, with 14 bases between. The length of the CDR3 is 17 residues. The CDR3 here is CASSLGGQGLAKNIQYF. CDR3 sequence (DNA): TGTGCCAGCAGCTTAGGTGGTCAGGGGCTCGCCAAAAACATTCAGTACTTC.

V usage is TRBV5-1 and J usage is TRBJ2-1; no firm D call. Trimming took off 0 bases at V and 6 bases at J, with 10 bases between the two ends. The CDR3 is 14 amino acids. CDR1 is SGHRS and CDR2 is YFSETQ in the germline V gene. CDR3 protein: CASSLGAAANEQFF. DNA for the CDR3: TGCGCCAGCAGCTTGGGCGCGGCCGCCAATGAGCAGTTCTTC.

The chain joins TRBV23-1 to TRBJ2-5; TRBD2 agrees at 13 bases. TRBV23-1 has ORF status, its function being uncertain. V shed 2 bases and J 0 bases; nucleotides not matched to a gene: 15. The CDR3 has 21 amino acids. CDR3 region: CASSQPPSTSGRAWYQETQYF. The DNA of the CDR3 is TGCGCCAGCAGTCAACCGCCCTCTACTAGCGGGAGGGCCTGGTACCAAGAGACCCAGTACTTC.

The CDR3 here is CATRQGLTGYTF. The CDR3 DNA reads TGTGCCACGCGGCAGGGTCTTACTGGCTACACCTTC. The chain joins TRBV2 to TRBJ1-2; TRBD1 might be the D (5 bases). Between the trimmed V and J ends, which lost 10 bases and 7 bases, there was a span of 16 bases. The CDR3 sequence is 12 residues long. Germline V lookup: CDR1 SNHLY, CDR2 FYNNEI.

This rearrangement joins TRBV3-1 (or the pseudogene TRBV3-2) to TRBJ2-1, with no clear D. This CDR3 contains 13 residues. In germline, CDR1 is LGHDT, CDR2 YNNKEL (reference sequence). V lost 1 base and J lost 7, with 8 bases in between. The chain's CDR3 is CASSQARGNEQFF. DNA of the CDR3: TGTGCCAGCAGCCAAGCGAGAGGAAATGAGCAGTTCTTC.